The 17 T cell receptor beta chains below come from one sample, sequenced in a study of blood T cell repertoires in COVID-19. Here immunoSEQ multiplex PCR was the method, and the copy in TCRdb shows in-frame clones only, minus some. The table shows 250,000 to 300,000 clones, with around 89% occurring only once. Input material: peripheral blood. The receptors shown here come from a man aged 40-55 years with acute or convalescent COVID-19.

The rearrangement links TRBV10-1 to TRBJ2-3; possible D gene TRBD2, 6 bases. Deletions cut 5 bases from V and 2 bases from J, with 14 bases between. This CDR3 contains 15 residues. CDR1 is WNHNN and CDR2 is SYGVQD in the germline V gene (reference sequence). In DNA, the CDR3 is TGCGCCAGCAGTACGACCGGGGGTTACACAGATACGCAGTATTTT. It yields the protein CASSTTGGYTDTQYF.

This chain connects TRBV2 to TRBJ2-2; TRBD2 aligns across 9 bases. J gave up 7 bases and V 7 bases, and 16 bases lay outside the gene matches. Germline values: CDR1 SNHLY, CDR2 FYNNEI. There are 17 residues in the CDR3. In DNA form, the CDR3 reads TGTGCCAGCACCGTAACCGGGACTAGCCATGGGTACGGGGAGCTGTTTTTT. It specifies CASTVTGTSHGYGELFF.

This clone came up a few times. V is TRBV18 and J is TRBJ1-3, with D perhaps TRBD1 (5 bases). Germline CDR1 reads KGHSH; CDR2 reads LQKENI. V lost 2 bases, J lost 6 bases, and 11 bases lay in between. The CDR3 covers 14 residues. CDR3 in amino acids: CASSPNLGENTIYF. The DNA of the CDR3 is TGTGCCAGCTCACCAAACCTAGGGGAAAACACCATATATTTT. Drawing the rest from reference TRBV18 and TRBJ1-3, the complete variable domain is NAGVMQNPRHLVRRRGQEARLRCSPMKGHSHVYWYRQLPEEGLKFMVYLQKENIIDESGMPKERFSAEFPKEGPSILRIQQVVRGDSAAYFCASSPNLGENTIYFGEGSWLTVV.

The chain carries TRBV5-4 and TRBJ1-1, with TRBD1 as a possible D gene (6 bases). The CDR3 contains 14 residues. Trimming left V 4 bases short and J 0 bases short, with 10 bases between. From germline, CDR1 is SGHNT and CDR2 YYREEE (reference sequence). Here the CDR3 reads CASSVRGMNTEAFF. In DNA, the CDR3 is TGTGCCAGCAGCGTAAGGGGGATGAACACTGAAGCTTTCTTT.

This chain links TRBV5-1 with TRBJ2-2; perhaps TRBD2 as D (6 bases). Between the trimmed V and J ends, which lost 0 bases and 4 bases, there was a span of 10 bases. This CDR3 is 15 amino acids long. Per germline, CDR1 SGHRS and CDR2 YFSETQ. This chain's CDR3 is CASSLEAGFTGELFF. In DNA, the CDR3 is TGCGCCAGCAGCTTGGAGGCGGGGTTCACCGGGGAGCTGTTTTTT. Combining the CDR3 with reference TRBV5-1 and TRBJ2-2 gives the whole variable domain KAGVTQTPRYLIKTRGQQVTLSCSPISGHRSVSWYQQTPGQGLQFLFEYFSETQRNKGNFPGRFSGRQFSNSRSEMNVSTLELGDSALYLCASSLEAGFTGELFFGEGSRLTVL.

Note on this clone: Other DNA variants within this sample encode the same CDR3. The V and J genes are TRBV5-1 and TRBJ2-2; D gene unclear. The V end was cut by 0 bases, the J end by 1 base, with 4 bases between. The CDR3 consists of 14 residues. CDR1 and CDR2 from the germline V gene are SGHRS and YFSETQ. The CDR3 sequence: CASSLGQNTGELFF. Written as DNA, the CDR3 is TGCGCCAGCAGCTTGGGACAGAACACCGGGGAGCTGTTTTTT.

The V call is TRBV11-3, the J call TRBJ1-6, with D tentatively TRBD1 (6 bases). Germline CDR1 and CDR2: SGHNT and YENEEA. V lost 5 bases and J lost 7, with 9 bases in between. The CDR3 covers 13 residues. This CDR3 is CASSAGVNSPLHF. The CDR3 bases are TGTGCCAGCAGCGCAGGGGTCAATTCACCCCTCCACTTT.

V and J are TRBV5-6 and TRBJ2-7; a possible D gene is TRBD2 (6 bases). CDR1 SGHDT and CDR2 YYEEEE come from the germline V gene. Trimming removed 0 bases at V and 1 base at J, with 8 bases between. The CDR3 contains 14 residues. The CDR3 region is CASSLGGMSYEQYF. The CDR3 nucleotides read TGTGCCAGCAGCTTGGGCGGGATGTCCTACGAGCAGTACTTC.

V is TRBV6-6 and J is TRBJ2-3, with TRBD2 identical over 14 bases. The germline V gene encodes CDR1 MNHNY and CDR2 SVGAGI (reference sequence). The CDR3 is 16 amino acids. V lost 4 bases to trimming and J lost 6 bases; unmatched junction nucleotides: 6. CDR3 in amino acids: CASSLTSGGAVDTQYF. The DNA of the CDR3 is TGTGCCAGCAGTTTGACTAGCGGGGGGGCAGTGGATACGCAGTATTTT.

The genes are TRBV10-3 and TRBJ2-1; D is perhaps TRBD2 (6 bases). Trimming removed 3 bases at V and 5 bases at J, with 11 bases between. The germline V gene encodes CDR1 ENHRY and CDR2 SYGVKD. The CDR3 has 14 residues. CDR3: CAISEQRVHNEQFF. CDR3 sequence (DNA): TGTGCCATCAGTGAACAGCGGGTACACAATGAGCAGTTCTTC.

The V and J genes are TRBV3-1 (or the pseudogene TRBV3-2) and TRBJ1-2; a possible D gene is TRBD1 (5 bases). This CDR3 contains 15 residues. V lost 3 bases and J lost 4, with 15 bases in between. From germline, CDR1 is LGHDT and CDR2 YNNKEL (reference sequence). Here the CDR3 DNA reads TGTGCCAGCAGCCATAGGAGCTGGGGCTTCTATGGCTACACCTTC. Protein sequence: CASSHRSWGFYGYTF.

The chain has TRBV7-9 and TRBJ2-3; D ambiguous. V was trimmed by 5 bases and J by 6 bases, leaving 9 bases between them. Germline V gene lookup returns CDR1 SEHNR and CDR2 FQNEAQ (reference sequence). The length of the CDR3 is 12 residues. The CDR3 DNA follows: TGTGCCAGCAGCGTATCTTTTGATACGCAGTATTTT. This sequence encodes CASSVSFDTQYF. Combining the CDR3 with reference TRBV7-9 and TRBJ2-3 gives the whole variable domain DTGVSQNPRHKITKRGQNVTFRCDPISEHNRLYWYRQTLGQGPEFLTYFQNEAQLEKSRLLSDRFSAERPKGSFSTLEIQRTEQGDSAMYLCASSVSFDTQYFGPGTRLTVL.

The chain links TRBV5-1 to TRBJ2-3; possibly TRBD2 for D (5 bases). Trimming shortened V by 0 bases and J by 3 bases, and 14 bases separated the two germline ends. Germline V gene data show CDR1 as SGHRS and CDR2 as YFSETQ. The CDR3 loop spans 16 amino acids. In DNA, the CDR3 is TGCGCCAGCAGCTTGGTTCCGGACTTAAGGACAGATACGCAGTATTTT. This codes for CASSLVPDLRTDTQYF.

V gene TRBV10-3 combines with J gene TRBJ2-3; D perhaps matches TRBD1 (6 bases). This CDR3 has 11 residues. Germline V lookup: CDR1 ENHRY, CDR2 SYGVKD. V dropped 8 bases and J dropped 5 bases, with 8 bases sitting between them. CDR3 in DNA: TGTGCCATCTCCAGGGGAGATACGCAGTATTTT. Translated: CAISRGDTQYF.

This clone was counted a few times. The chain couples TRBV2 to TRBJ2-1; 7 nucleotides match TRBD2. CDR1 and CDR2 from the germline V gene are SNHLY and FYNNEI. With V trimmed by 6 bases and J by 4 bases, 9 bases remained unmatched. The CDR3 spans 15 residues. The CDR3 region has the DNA TGTGCCAGCAGGGGGACTATCGCCTATTACAATGAGCAGTTCTTC. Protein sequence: CASRGTIAYYNEQFF.

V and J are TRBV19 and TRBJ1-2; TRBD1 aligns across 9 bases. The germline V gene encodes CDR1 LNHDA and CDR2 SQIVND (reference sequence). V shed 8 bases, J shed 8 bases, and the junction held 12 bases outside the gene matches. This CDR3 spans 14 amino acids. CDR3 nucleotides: TGTGCCAGTCGAAATACAGGGGGCGCAGGAGGCTACACCTTC. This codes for CASRNTGGAGGYTF.

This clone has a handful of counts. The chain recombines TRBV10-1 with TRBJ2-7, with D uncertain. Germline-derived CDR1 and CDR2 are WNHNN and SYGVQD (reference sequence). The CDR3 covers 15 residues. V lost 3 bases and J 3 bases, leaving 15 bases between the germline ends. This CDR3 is CASSEVVSLSYEQYF. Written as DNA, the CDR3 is TGCGCCAGCAGTGAAGTGGTCTCGCTGAGCTACGAGCAGTACTTC.